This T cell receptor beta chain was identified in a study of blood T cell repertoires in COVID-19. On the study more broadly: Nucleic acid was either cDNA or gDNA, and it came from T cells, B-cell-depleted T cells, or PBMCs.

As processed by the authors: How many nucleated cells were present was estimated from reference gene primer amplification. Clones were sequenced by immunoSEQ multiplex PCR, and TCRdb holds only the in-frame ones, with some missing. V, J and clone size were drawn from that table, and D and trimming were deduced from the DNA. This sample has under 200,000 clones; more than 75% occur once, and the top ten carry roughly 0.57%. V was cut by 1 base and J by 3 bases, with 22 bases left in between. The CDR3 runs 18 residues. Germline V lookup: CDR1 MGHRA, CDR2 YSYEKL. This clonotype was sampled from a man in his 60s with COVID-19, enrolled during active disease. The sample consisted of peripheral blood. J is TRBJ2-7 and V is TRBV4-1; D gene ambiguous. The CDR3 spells CASSQALLTQVLNYEQYF. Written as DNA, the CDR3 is TGCGCCAGCAGCCAAGCACTTCTCACACAAGTACTAAACTACGAGCAGTACTTC.